A selection of T cell receptor beta chains follows, all from one sample in a study of a mutant IDH1 vaccine in newly diagnosed glioma. Some clones are missing from TCRdb's copy, which holds only in-frame ones; the method was immunoSEQ multiplex PCR. Of over 75,000 clones listed, about 90% are singletons. The starting material was PBMCs, obtained from a glioma patient treated with radiotherapy, temozolomide or both. These receptors were obtained from a woman aged 45-59 years with glioma. CDR3s leave out the opening cysteine and the closing phenylalanine or tryptophan. The order of the fields is D gene, V gene, CDR3 protein. The D gene is left open where the match is weak.

D: .
V: TRBV6-4
CDR3: ASSDTPGGGSGANVLT

D: .
V: TRBV27
CDR3: ASSRHLNTEAF

D: TRBD2
V: TRBV11-2
CDR3: ASSYPPWREASYEQY

D: .
V: TRBV30
CDR3: AWKQSSYEQY

D: .
V: TRBV29-1
CDR3: STVWDNQETQY

D: .
V: TRBV29-1
CDR3: SVEDRYEQY

D: TRBD1
V: TRBV9
CDR3: ASSVEVRGAYGYT

D: .
V: TRBV9
CDR3: ASSVRDSAYEQY

D: TRBD2
V: TRBV25-1
CDR3: ASSELSSGRFHEQF

D: TRBD2
V: TRBV6-5
CDR3: ASSSMAGGREQY

D: .
V: TRBV28
CDR3: ASSLWSAGLYGYT

D: .
V: TRBV28
CDR3: ASSFRIKGHNEQF

D: TRBD1
V: TRBV29-1
CDR3: SVATGAGEKLF

D: .
V: TRBV6-5
CDR3: ASSSYYLQY

D: .
V: TRBV19
CDR3: ASLDSAAGNTIY

D: .
V: TRBV15
CDR3: ATSREPGLLTGELF

D: .
V: TRBV5-1
CDR3: ASSLALSANEKLF

D: TRBD1
V: TRBV5-8
CDR3: ASSLVQGWAEAF

D: .
V: TRBV11-2
CDR3: ASSPRGVLGNTIY

D: .
V: TRBV27
CDR3: ASSLSLGTSEGYEQY

D: TRBD1
V: TRBV10-3
CDR3: AISDFDRGAKDTQY

D: TRBD1
V: TRBV9
CDR3: ASSVADRYNEQF

D: TRBD1
V: TRBV28
CDR3: ASRRQGANTGELF